This T cell receptor beta chain is drawn from a study of shared clonotypes between healthy human individuals. General study findings and limits: Larger estimated richness was generally recorded for naive subsets relative to memory subsets. Clonotype sharing among the donors was expected to vary with sequencing depth. Roughly 5% was the fraction of naive CD4 clonotypes found shared across a handful of donors.

When replicate PCRs were run on sorted subsets, they used 150 to 250 ng DNA, some 29,000 T cell genomes. Sequencing used immunoSEQ multiplex PCR; TCRdb keeps in-frame clones, though not all of them. The table lists roughly 1,100,000 clones, around 74% of them singletons. A note on this clone: The antigen remains undetermined.

V shed 5 bases and J shed 5 bases, with 8 bases lying between them. CDR1 and CDR2 from the germline V gene are SEHNR and FQNEAQ (reference sequence). The CDR3 is made up of 12 amino acids. The rearrangement uses TRBV7-9 and TRBJ2-3; no clear D. The sample consisted of memory CD4+ T cells sorted from blood. As for subset: CD45RA-negative fraction. The receptor's source is a man aged 18-30 years in good health. CDR3: CASSTAGDTQYF. The CDR3, as DNA: TGTGCCAGCAGCACCGCCGGAGATACGCAGTATTTT.